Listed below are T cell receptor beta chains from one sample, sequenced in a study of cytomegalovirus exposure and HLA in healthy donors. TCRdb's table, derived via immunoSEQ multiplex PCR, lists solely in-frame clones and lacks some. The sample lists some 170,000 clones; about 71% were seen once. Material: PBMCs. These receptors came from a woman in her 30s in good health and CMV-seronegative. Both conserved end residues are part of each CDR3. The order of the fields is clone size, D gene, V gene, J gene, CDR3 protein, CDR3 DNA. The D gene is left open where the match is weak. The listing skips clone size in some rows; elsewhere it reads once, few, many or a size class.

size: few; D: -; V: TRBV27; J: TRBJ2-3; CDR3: CASSLSLGADTQYF; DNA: TGTGCCAGCAGTTTAAGTTTGGGCGCAGATACGCAGTATTTT
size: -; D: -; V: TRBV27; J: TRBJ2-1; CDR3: CASSQHRGTSHSSYNEQFF; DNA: TGTGCCAGCAGTCAGCATCGAGGGACTTCCCATAGCTCCTACAATGAGCAGTTCTTC
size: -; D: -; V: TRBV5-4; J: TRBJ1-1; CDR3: CASSSTGTNTEAFF; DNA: TGTGCCAGCAGCTCCACAGGGACGAACACTGAAGCTTTCTTT
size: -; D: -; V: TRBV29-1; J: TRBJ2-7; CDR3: CSVEMRSDNYYEQYF; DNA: TGCAGCGTTGAAATGCGATCGGACAATTACTACGAGCAGTACTTC
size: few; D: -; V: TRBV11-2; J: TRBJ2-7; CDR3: CASSLEAETVSYEQYF; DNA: TGTGCCAGCAGCTTAGAGGCCGAGACAGTCTCCTACGAGCAGTACTTC
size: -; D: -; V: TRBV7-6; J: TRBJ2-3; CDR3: CASSLGGASVFDTQYF; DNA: TGTGCCAGCAGCTTAGGGGGAGCTAGCGTTTTCGATACGCAGTATTTT
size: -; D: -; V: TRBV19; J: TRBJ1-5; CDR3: CASSFWGADQPQHF; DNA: TGTGCCAGTAGTTTTTGGGGAGCGGACCAGCCCCAGCATTTT
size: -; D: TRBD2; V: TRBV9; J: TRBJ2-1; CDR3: CASSGLAGGDEQFF; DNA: TGTGCCAGCAGCGGACTAGCGGGAGGTGATGAGCAGTTCTTC
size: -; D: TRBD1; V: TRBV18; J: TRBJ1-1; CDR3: CASTKRQGTLEAFF; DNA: TGTGCCAGCACGAAAAGACAGGGTACCCTTGAAGCTTTCTTT
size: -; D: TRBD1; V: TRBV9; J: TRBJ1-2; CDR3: CASGVDPQGVGYGYTF; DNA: TGTGCCAGCGGCGTAGACCCGCAGGGGGTCGGCTATGGCTACACCTTC
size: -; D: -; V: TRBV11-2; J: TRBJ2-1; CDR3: CASSLVQRPIVGEQFF; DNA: TGTGCCAGCAGCTTAGTCCAGCGACCCATCGTCGGTGAGCAGTTCTTC
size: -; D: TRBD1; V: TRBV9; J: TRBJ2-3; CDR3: CASSVAYGQGLSDTQYF; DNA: TGTGCCAGCAGCGTAGCTTACGGACAGGGGTTATCAGATACGCAGTATTTT